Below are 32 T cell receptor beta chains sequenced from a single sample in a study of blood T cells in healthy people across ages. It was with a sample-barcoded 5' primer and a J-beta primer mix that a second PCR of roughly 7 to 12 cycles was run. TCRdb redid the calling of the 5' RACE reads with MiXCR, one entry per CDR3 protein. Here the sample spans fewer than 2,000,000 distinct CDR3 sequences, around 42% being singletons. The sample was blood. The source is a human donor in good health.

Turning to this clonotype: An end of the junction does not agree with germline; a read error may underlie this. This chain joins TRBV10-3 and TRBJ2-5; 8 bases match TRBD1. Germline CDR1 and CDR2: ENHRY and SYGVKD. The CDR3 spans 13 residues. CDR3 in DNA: TGTGCCATCAGGACAGGGGAAGGGGAGACTCAGTACTTC. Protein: CAIRTGEGETQYF.

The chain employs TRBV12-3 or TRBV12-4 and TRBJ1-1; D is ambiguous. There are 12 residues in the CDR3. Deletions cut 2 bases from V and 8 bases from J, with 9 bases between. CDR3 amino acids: CASSLLLIEAFF. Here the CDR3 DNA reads TGTGCCAGCAGTTTATTACTTATAGAAGCTTTCTTT.

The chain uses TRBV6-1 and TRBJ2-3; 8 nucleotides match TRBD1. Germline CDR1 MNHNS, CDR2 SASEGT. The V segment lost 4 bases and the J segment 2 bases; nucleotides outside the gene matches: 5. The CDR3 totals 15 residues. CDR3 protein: CASSGNRGFTDTQYF. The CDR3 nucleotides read TGTGCCAGCAGTGGTAACAGGGGGTTCACAGATACGCAGTATTTT.

This chain's CDR3 is CASSPGQGARYTQYF. The CDR3 bases are TGTGCCAGCAGCCCCGGACAGGGGGCACGATATACGCAGTATTTT. The chain carries TRBV5-5 and TRBJ2-3, with 11 bases aligning to TRBD1. CDR3 length: 15 residues. Germline V CDR1 and CDR2: SGHKS, YYEKEE (reference sequence). The junction had 8 bases not matched to a gene; V was cut back by 4 bases and J by 7 bases. Together with reference TRBV5-5 and TRBJ2-3, the CDR3 gives the full variable domain: DAGVTQSPTHLIKTRGQQVTLRCSPISGHKSVSWYQQVLGQGPQFIFQYYEKEERGRGNFPDRFSARQFPNYSSELNVNALLLGDSALYLCASSPGQGARYTQYFGPGTRLTVL.

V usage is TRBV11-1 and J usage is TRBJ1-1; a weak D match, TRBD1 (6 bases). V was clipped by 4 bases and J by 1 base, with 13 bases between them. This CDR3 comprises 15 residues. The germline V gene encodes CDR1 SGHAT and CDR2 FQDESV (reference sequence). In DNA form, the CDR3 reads TGTGCCAGCAGCTCAACGCGGGACACGAACACTGAAGCTTTCTTT. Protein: CASSSTRDTNTEAFF.

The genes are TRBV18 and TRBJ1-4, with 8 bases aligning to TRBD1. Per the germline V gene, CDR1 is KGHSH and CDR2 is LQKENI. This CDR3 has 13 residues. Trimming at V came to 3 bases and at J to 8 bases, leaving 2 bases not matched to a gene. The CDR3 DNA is TGTGCCAGCTCACCGGACAGGGAAGAAAAACTGTTTTTT. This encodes CASSPDREEKLFF.

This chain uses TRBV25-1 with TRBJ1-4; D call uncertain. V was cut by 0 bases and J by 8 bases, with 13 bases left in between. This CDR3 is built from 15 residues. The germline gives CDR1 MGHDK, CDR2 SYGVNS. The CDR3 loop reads CASSEYGLSGEKLFF. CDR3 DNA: TGTGCCAGCAGTGAATATGGACTCTCAGGAGAAAAACTGTTTTTT.

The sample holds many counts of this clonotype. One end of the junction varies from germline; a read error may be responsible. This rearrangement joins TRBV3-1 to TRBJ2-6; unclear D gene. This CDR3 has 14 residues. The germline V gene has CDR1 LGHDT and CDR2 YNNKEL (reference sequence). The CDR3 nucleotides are TGTGCTAGCAGCCAAAGCGCTGGGGCCAACGTCCTGACTTTC. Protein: CASSQSAGANVLTF.

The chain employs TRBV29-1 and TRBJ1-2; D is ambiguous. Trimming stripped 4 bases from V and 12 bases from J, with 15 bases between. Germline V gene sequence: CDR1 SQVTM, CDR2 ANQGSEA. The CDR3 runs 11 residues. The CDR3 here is CSVGRGRFDTF. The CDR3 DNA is TGCAGCGTTGGTAGAGGGAGGTTCGACACCTTC.

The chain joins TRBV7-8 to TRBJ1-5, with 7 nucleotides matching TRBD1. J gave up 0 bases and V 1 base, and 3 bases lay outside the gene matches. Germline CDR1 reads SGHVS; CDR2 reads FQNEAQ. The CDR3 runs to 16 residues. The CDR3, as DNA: TGTGCCAGCAGCTTAGGGGAGGGGGCTAGCAATCAGCCCCAGCATTTT. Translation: CASSLGEGASNQPQHF.

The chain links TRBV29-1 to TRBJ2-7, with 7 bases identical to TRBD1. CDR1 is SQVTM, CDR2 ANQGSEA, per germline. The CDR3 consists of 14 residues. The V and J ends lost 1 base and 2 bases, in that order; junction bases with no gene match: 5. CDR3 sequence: CSVEGQGFPYEQYF. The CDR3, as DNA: TGCAGCGTTGAAGGACAGGGTTTCCCCTACGAGCAGTACTTC.

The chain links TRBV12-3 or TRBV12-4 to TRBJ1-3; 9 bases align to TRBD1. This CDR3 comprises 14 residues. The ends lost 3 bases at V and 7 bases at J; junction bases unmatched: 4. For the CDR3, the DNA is TGTGCCAGCAGTTTCTGGGACAGGGACAACACCATATATTTT. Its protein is CASSFWDRDNTIYF.

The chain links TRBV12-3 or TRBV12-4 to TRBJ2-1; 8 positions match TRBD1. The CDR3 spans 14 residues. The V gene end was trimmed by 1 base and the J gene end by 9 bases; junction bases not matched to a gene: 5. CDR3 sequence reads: CASSLGRGPSEQFF. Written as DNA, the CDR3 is TGTGCCAGCAGTTTAGGCAGGGGGCCCAGTGAGCAGTTCTTC.

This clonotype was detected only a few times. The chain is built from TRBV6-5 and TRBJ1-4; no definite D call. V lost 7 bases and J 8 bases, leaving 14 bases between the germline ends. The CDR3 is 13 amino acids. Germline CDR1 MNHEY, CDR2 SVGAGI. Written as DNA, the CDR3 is TGTGCCAGCAAATCAAAAGCCGGGGAAAAACTGTTTTTT. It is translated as CASKSKAGEKLFF.

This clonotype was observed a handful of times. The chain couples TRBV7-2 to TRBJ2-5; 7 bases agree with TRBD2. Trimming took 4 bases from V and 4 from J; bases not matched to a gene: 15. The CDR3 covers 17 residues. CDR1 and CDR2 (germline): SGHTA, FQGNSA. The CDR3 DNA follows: TGTGCCAGCAGCTCCCGAGTGTCCGCGGGGGTGTCAGAGACCCAGTACTTC. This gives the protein CASSSRVSAGVSETQYF.

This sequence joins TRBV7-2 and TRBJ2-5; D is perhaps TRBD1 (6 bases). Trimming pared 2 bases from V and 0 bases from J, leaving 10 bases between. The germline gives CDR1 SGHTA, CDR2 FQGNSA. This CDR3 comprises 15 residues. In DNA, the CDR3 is TGTGCCAGCAGCTTATGGGGGCGGTACCAAGAGACCCAGTACTTC. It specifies CASSLWGRYQETQYF.

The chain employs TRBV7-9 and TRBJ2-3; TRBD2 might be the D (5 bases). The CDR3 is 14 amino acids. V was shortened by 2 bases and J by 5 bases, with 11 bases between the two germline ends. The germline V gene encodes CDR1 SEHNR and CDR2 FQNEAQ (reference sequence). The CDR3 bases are TGTGCCAGCAGCTTAATGGGGAGAGAAGATACGCAGTATTTT. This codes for CASSLMGREDTQYF. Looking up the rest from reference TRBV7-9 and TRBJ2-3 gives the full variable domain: DTGVSQNPRHKITKRGQNVTFRCDPISEHNRLYWYRQTLGQGPEFLTYFQNEAQLEKSRLLSDRFSAERPKGSFSTLEIQRTEQGDSAMYLCASSLMGREDTQYFGPGTRLTVL.

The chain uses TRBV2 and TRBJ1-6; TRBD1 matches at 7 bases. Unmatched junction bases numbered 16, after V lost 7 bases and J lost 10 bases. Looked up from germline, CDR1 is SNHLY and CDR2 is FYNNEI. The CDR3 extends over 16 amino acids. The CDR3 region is CASIGGTGQAQSPLHF. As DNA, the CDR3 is TGTGCCAGCATCGGGGGGACCGGACAGGCTCAATCACCCCTCCACTTT.

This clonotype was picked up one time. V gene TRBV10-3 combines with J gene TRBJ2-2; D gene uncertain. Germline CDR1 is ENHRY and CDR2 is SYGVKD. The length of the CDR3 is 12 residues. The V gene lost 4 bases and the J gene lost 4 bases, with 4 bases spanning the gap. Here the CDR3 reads CAISGGTGELFF. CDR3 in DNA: TGTGCCATCAGTGGGGGCACCGGGGAGCTGTTTTTT.

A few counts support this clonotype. The CDR3 coding sequence is TGTGCCACCAGCAGAGATATAGGAGCGGAGACCCAGTACTTC. Translating it yields CATSRDIGAETQYF. The rearrangement links TRBV15 to TRBJ2-5; D gene unclear. V was cut by 0 bases and J by 5 bases, with 10 bases left in between. CDR1 and CDR2 (germline): LNHNV, YYDKDF (reference sequence). This CDR3 is built from 14 residues.

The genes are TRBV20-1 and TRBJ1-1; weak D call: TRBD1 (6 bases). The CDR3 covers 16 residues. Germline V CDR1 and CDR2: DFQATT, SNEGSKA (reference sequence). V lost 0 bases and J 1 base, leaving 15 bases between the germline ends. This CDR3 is CSARDGGGLENTEAFF. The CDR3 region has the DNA TGCAGTGCTAGAGACGGTGGGGGGCTAGAGAACACTGAAGCTTTCTTT.

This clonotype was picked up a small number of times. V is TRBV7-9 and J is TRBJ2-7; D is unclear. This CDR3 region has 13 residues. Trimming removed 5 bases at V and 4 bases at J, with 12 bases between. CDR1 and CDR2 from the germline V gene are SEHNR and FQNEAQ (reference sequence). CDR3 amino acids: CASSPRSLYEQYF. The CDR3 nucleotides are TGTGCCAGCAGCCCAAGGTCCCTTTACGAGCAGTACTTC.

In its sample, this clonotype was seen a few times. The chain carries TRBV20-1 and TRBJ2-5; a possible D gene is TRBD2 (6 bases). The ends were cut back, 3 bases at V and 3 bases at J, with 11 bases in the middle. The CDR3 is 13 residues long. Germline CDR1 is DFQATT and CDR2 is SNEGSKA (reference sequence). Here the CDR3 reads CSASGPGEETQYF. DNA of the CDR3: TGCAGTGCTAGCGGGCCGGGGGAAGAGACCCAGTACTTC.

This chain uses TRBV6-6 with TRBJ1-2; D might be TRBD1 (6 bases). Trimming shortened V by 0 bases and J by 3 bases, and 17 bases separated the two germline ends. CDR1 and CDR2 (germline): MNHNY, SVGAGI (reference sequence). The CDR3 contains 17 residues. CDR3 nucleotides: TGTGCCAGCAGTTACTCGAAGCATGCAGGGGCGGACTATGGCTACACCTTC. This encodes CASSYSKHAGADYGYTF.

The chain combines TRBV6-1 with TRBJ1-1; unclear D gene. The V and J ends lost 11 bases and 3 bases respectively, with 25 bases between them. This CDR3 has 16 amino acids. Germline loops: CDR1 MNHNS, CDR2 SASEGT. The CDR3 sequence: CAGIQKYHLVDTEAFF. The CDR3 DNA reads TGTGCCGGCATCCAAAAGTATCATCTTGTAGACACTGAAGCTTTCTTT.

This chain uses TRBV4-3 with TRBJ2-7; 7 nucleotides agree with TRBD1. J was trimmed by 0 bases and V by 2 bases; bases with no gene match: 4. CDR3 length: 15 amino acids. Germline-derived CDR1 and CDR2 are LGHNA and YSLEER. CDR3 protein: CASSQPGQSSYEQYF. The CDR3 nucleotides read TGCGCCAGCAGCCAACCGGGACAGTCCTCCTACGAGCAGTACTTC.

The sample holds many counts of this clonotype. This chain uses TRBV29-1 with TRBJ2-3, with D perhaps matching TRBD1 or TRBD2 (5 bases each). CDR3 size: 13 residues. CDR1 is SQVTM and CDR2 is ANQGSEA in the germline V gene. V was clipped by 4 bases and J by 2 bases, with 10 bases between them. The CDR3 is CSVVVGPTDTQYF. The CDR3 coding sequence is TGCAGCGTTGTTGTGGGACCCACAGATACGCAGTATTTT.

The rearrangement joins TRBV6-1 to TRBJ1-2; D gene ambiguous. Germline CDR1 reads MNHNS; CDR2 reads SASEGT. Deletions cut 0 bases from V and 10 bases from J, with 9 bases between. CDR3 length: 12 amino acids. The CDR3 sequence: CASSEAPILYTF. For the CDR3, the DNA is TGTGCCAGCAGTGAAGCACCGATCCTCTACACCTTC.

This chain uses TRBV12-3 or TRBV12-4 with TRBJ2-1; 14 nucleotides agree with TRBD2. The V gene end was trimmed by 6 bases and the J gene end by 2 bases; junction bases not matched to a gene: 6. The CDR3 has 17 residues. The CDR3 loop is CASRGGLAGGPYNEQFF. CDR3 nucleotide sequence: TGTGCCAGCAGGGGAGGACTAGCGGGGGGACCCTACAATGAGCAGTTCTTC.

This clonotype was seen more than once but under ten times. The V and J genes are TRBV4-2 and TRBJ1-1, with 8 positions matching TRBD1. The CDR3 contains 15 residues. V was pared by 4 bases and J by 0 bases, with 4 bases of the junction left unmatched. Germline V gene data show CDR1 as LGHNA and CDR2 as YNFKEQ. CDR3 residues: CASSRETGVNTEAFF. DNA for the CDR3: TGTGCCAGCAGCCGAGAGACAGGGGTGAACACTGAAGCTTTCTTT.

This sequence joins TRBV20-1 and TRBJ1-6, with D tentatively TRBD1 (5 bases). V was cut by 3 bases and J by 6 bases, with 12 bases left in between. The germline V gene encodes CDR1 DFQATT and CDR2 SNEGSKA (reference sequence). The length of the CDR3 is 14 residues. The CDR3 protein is CSARAAGGNSPLHF. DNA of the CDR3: TGCAGTGCTAGGGCCGCGGGGGGTAATTCACCCCTCCACTTT.

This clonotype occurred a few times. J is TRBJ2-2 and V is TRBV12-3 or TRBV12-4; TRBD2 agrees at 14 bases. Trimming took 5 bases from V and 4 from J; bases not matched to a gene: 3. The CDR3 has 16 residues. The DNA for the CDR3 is TGTGCCAGCAGTCCCGGGACTAGCGGGGGCACCGGGGAGCTGTTTTTT. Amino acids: CASSPGTSGGTGELFF.